The T cell receptor (beta chain) under discussion was sequenced for a study of cytomegalovirus exposure and HLA in healthy donors. As for the study in general: Prior work identified 120 million or so unique TCR beta sequences in 190 million or so T cells. Notes on the study in general: Reportedly, diagnosis of cytomegalovirus status by the classifier showed high specificity and sensitivity. Association of a missense DCLRE1C variant with TCR beta V- and J-gene trimming was reported in a later analysis. In a later analysis, TCR association rates varied by HLA locus: DRB1 most, HLA-C fewest.

The ends lost 3 bases at V and 7 bases at J; junction bases unmatched: 7. The germline V gene encodes CDR1 SGDLS and CDR2 YYNGEE. The CDR3 extends over 15 amino acids. To note about this clone: Antigen unknown.

PCR primers comprised 60 Vbeta and 13 Jbeta primers. Sequencing was performed with immunoSEQ multiplex PCR; in TCRdb, only in-frame clones are kept and a portion is missing. The sample records some 130,000 clones, about 76% being singletons. The V gene is TRBV9, the J gene TRBJ1-6; 7 nucleotides align to TRBD1. The TCR sequence derives from a man between 18 and 29 years old in good health and CMV-seronegative. Sequencing was carried out using PBMCs. CDR3 region: CASSAEDRRNSPLHF. The CDR3 bases are TGTGCCAGCAGCGCCGAGGACAGGAGGAATTCACCCCTCCACTTT.